This paragraph covers one T cell receptor (beta chain) sequence. The antigen remains undetermined. Per germline, CDR1 SGHVS and CDR2 FNYEAQ. CDR3 size: 13 residues. This entry belongs to a study of CXCR3-negative and CXCR3-positive naive CD8 T cells. At about 270,000 cells each, triplicate sorts were carried out for each CD8+ T cell subset. The authors prepared UMI-labeled TRB cDNA libraries by 5' RACE. TCRdb re-analyzed the 5' RACE reads; it lists each CDR3 protein once, without DNA. This specimen shows 100,000 to 150,000 distinct CDR3 sequences; the ten leading clones hold around 0.44%. Regarding the study as a whole: Comparison of naive cells showed more hydrophobic TRB CDR3s in CXCR3-positive than in CXCR3-negative naive cells. Naive subsets did not differ in surface CD5, and the authors estimated TCR strength using properties of the TRB CDR3. High diversity, comparable across both naive subsets, contrasted with much lower diversity in memory CD8+ cells.

Sequenced sample: naive CXCR3+ CD8+ T cells from blood. As for subset: CD45RO-CCR7+CD27+CD95- naive CD8+ T cells expressing CXCR3 (TNR3+). This sequence originates from a human donor in good health. Some clones in this sample may be carry-over from other donors' samples. The chain links TRBV7-6 to TRBJ2-3; TCRdb returns TRBD1, unconfirmable since there is no DNA. This CDR3 reads CASSLMGEDTQYF.